The 21 T cell receptor beta chains presented below share a single source sample, sequenced in a study of T cell responses to AZD1222 COVID-19 vaccine. Method: immunoSEQ multiplex PCR; TCRdb's copy keeps in-frame clones and lacks some. Among about 150,000 clones listed, roughly nine tenths were seen once. Sequencing used peripheral blood, obtained on day 0 of AZD1222 vaccination. The receptor set was obtained from an adult in good health.

The rearrangement joins TRBV18 to TRBJ1-2; D is uncertain. V was shortened by 6 bases and J by 6 bases, with 11 bases between the two germline ends. The CDR3 is 12 amino acids. CDR1 is KGHSH, CDR2 LQKENI, per germline. The CDR3 reads CASSPNSDGYTF. The CDR3 DNA sequence: TGTGCCAGCTCTCCCAATTCGGATGGCTACACCTTC. Based on the CDR3 plus reference TRBV18 and TRBJ1-2, the full variable domain is NAGVMQNPRHLVRRRGQEARLRCSPMKGHSHVYWYRQLPEEGLKFMVYLQKENIIDESGMPKERFSAEFPKEGPSILRIQQVVRGDSAAYFCASSPNSDGYTFGSGTRLTVV.

This chain uses TRBV6-5 with TRBJ1-3; possibly TRBD1 for D (5 bases). The V end lost 5 bases, the J end lost 4 bases, and 15 bases lay between the germline ends. The germline V gene encodes CDR1 MNHEY and CDR2 SVGAGI. The CDR3 spans 15 residues. CDR3 sequence (DNA): TGTGCCAGCAGTCGCTCAGGGACGGCCGGAAACACCATATATTTT. As protein: CASSRSGTAGNTIYF.

The chain joins TRBV28 to TRBJ2-5; D perhaps matches TRBD2 (6 bases). V lost 11 bases and J lost 2, with 18 bases in between. Germline V gene lookup returns CDR1 MDHEN and CDR2 SYDVKM. The CDR3 is 14 residues long. The CDR3 sequence is CAYLKKAGQETQYF. The CDR3 coding sequence is TGTGCCTACCTCAAGAAGGCGGGGCAAGAGACCCAGTACTTC.

This chain joins TRBV11-2 and TRBJ1-1; D is unresolved. Trimming cost V 3 bases and J 10 bases, with 9 bases left between them. The CDR3 runs to 11 residues. Per the germline V gene, CDR1 is SGHAT and CDR2 is FQNNGV. CDR3 loop: CASSFPGVAFF. The DNA of the CDR3 is TGTGCCAGCAGCTTCCCTGGGGTAGCTTTCTTT.

The J gene is TRBJ1-4, the V gene TRBV10-3; TRBD1 might be the D (6 bases). V was shortened by 3 bases and J by 8 bases, with 13 bases between the two germline ends. The germline V gene encodes CDR1 ENHRY and CDR2 SYGVKD. CDR3 length: 14 residues. CDR3 in amino acids: CAISDRGVSEKLFF. The CDR3 DNA follows: TGTGCCATCAGTGATAGGGGGGTTTCGGAAAAACTGTTTTTT.

This clone was recorded only once. V and J are TRBV27 and TRBJ1-1; D is possibly TRBD1 (5 bases). Germline CDR1 reads MNHEY; CDR2 reads SMNVEV (reference sequence). CDR3 length: 15 residues. V lost 6 bases and J 1 base, leaving 15 bases between the germline ends. The CDR3 protein is CASSFLDRGNTEAFF. Written as DNA, the CDR3 is TGTGCCAGCAGCTTCCTCGATAGGGGGAACACTGAAGCTTTCTTT.

This chain joins TRBV5-8 and TRBJ1-5; weak D call: TRBD1 (5 bases). Germline loops: CDR1 SGHTS, CDR2 YDEGEE. The CDR3 loop spans 16 amino acids. V dropped 5 bases and J dropped 1 base, with 16 bases sitting between them. CDR3 loop: CASRERDGRSNQPQHF. CDR3 DNA sequence: TGTGCCAGCAGGGAAAGGGACGGCAGAAGCAATCAGCCCCAGCATTTT.

This clone was seen more than once but under ten times. Here the CDR3 DNA reads TGTGCCAGCTCACCTCCCTGGGAGCTAAACTATGGCTACACCTTC. It specifies CASSPPWELNYGYTF. V usage is TRBV18 and J usage is TRBJ1-2, with D unclear. Germline loops: CDR1 KGHSH, CDR2 LQKENI. The length of the CDR3 is 15 residues. The V end lost 3 bases, the J end lost 2 bases, and 13 bases lay between the germline ends.

The chain carries TRBV2 and TRBJ2-5; D perhaps matches TRBD2 (5 bases). Germline lookup yields CDR1 SNHLY and CDR2 FYNNEI. The germline V and J ends were trimmed by 2 bases and 4 bases, with 8 bases remaining between them. CDR3 length equals 13 residues. CDR3 protein: CASSERLRETQYF. The CDR3 bases are TGTGCCAGCAGTGAAAGACTAAGAGAGACCCAGTACTTC.

J is TRBJ2-6 and V is TRBV19; D not certain. The germline V and J ends were trimmed by 6 bases and 2 bases, with 2 bases remaining between them. The CDR3 totals 12 residues. Germline CDR1 is LNHDA and CDR2 is SQIVND (reference sequence). CDR3 sequence reads: CASSAGANVLTF. The CDR3, as DNA: TGTGCCAGTAGCGCTGGGGCCAACGTCCTGACTTTC.

The rearrangement joins TRBV7-7 to TRBJ1-4, with a tentative D call TRBD1 (6 bases). V was trimmed by 8 bases and J by 4 bases, leaving 17 bases between them. Germline V CDR1 and CDR2: SSHAT, FNYEAQ (reference sequence). The CDR3 spans 15 residues. This chain's CDR3 is CASGRGGTVNEKLFF. In DNA, the CDR3 is TGTGCCAGCGGACGAGGGGGGACGGTTAATGAAAAACTGTTTTTT.

This clone was seen only once. This rearrangement joins TRBV28 to TRBJ1-2; 7 nucleotides align to TRBD1. CDR1 and CDR2 (germline): MDHEN, SYDVKM. The junction had 12 bases not matched to a gene; V was cut back by 5 bases and J by 6 bases. The CDR3 covers 15 residues. The CDR3 sequence is CASSLPGTALNGYTF. As DNA, the CDR3 is TGTGCCAGCAGTCTCCCCGGGACAGCCTTGAATGGCTACACCTTC.

This clone was counted between two and nine times. The chain is built from TRBV6-6 and TRBJ1-6; maybe TRBD1 (6 bases). This CDR3 has 16 amino acids. Trimming cost V 6 bases and J 7 bases, with 19 bases left between them. Germline assignment: CDR1 MNHNY and CDR2 SVGAGI (reference sequence). The CDR3 region has the DNA TGTGCCAGCAGAGTTGGGGCGGGGGCGAGAAATTCACCCCTCCACTTT. Translating it yields CASRVGAGARNSPLHF.

This clone was seen a few times. J is TRBJ1-5 and V is TRBV6-1; 8 nucleotides align to TRBD1. This CDR3 region has 15 residues. The J segment lost 5 bases and the V segment lost 2 bases, leaving 5 bases of the junction unmatched. The germline gives CDR1 MNHNS, CDR2 SASEGT. Written as DNA, the CDR3 is TGTGCCAGCAGTGAACTTCACAGGGGGTATCAGCCCCAGCATTTT. This translates into CASSELHRGYQPQHF.

The chain recombines TRBV10-1 with TRBJ1-3; D call uncertain. CDR1 WNHNN and CDR2 SYGVQD come from the germline V gene (reference sequence). The CDR3 is 13 residues long. V lost 7 bases and J 0 bases, leaving 7 bases between the germline ends. The DNA for the CDR3 is TGCGCCAGCATGACCGACTCTGGAAACACCATATATTTT. It is translated as CASMTDSGNTIYF.

This chain connects TRBV21-1 to TRBJ1-1. TRBV21-1 is a pseudogene. The CDR3 is made up of 18 amino acids. Here the CDR3 DNA reads TGTGCCAGCAGCAAAGGAAGGGAACCAGGAAGCATGAACACTGAAGCTTTCTTT. Translating gives CASSKGREPGSMNTEAFF.

The gene calls are TRBV7-2 and TRBJ1-2, with 7 bases fitting TRBD1. Germline V CDR1 and CDR2: SGHTA, FQGNSA. The CDR3 loop spans 14 amino acids. With 3 bases clipped from V and 4 bases from J, the junction kept 5 bases outside the gene matches. The DNA of the CDR3 is TGTGCCAGCAGCTTCCCCGGGACAGTCTATGGCTACACCTTC. The encoded protein is CASSFPGTVYGYTF. Together with reference TRBV7-2 and TRBJ1-2, the CDR3 gives the full variable domain: GAGVSQSPSNKVTEKGKDVELRCDPISGHTALYWYRQSLGQGLEFLIYFQGNSAPDKSGLPSDRFSAERTGGSVSTLTIQRTQQEDSAVYLCASSFPGTVYGYTFGSGTRLTVV.

This chain uses TRBV7-9 with TRBJ2-7; no reliable D call. Trimming pared 2 bases from V and 5 bases from J, leaving 10 bases between. The V gene's germline CDR1 is SEHNR and CDR2 FQNEAQ (reference sequence). The CDR3 consists of 13 residues. The CDR3 coding sequence is TGTGCCAGCAGCTTAATCGGCGGCCACGAGCAGTACTTC. Its translation: CASSLIGGHEQYF.

In its sample, this clone was seen once. V usage is TRBV5-4 and J usage is TRBJ2-3; the match to TRBD2 covers 13 bases. Looked up from germline, CDR1 is SGHNT and CDR2 is YYREEE (reference sequence). V gave up 2 bases and J gave up 6 bases; unmatched junction bases: 3. There are 15 residues in the CDR3. DNA of the CDR3: TGTGCCAGCAGCTTAGGGGGACTAGCGGGGGATACGCAGTATTTT. Protein: CASSLGGLAGDTQYF.

The rearrangement joins TRBV5-8 to TRBJ2-5; TRBD2 matches at 13 bases. V lost 4 bases and J lost 5; bases outside the gene matches: 5. Germline V gives CDR1 SGHTS, CDR2 YDEGEE. The CDR3 loop spans 15 amino acids. CDR3 amino acids: CASSTGLAGVETQYF. CDR3 in DNA: TGTGCCAGCAGCACAGGACTAGCGGGAGTGGAGACCCAGTACTTC.

This sequence joins TRBV2 and TRBJ2-1; TRBD2 might be the D (6 bases). Germline assignment: CDR1 SNHLY and CDR2 FYNNEI. This CDR3 has 14 amino acids. Trimming removed 7 bases from V and 8 bases from J, with 18 bases in between. CDR3 sequence (DNA): TGTGCCAGCAAGAAGGGAGGCCTATGGGATGAGCAGTTCTTC. This sequence encodes CASKKGGLWDEQFF.